This is a list of T cell receptor beta chains from one sample in a study of blood T cell repertoires in COVID-19. The method was immunoSEQ multiplex PCR; TCRdb's version includes in-frame clones alone and lacks a portion of them. The data show 95,000 to 100,000 clones, around 92% seen once. The material sequenced was peripheral blood. The source of these receptors is a man aged 50-59 years with active COVID-19. Each CDR3 is given with its conserved first and last residue. A D gene is named only where the DNA matches it firmly. For some rows the clone size is stated as once, few or many, or as a class when expanded; others skip it.

V,J,size,D,CDR3,DNA
TRBV12-3/TRBV12-4,TRBJ2-7,NA,NA,CASTRQASYEQYF,TGTGCCAGCACCCGACAGGCCTCCTACGAGCAGTACTTC
TRBV30,TRBJ1-1,NA,NA,CAWSGSVNTEAFF,TGTGCCTGGAGTGGGTCAGTCAACACTGAAGCTTTCTTT
TRBV19,TRBJ1-5,NA,TRBD1,CASQGTGGGSSNQPQHF,TGTGCCAGCCAAGGGACAGGGGGCGGCTCGAGCAATCAGCCTCAGCATTTT
TRBV6-5,TRBJ2-7,NA,NA,CASSYGGNTYEQYF,TGTGCCAGCAGTTACGGAGGGAATACCTACGAGCAGTACTTC
TRBV30,TRBJ2-1,NA,TRBD2,CAWSGGRGVEQFF,TGTGCCTGGAGTGGCGGGAGAGGGGTTGAGCAGTTCTTC
TRBV2,TRBJ1-1,NA,TRBD1,CASRGDSSNTEAFF,TGTGCCAGCAGAGGGGACAGCTCGAACACTGAAGCTTTCTTT
TRBV19,TRBJ1-2,once,NA,CASSIRGNYGYTF,TGTGCCAGTAGTATTCGGGGGAACTATGGCTACACCTTC
TRBV10-2,TRBJ2-6,NA,NA,CASRPYQPPSGANVLTF,TGCGCCAGCCGCCCCTACCAACCACCCTCTGGGGCCAACGTCCTGACTTTC
TRBV3-1/TRBV3-2,TRBJ2-1,NA,TRBD2,CASSQGPSGYNEQFF,TGTGCCAGCAGCCAAGGTCCTAGCGGCTACAATGAGCAGTTCTTC
TRBV15,TRBJ2-7,few,NA,CATSRDRQAPREQYF,TGTGCCACCAGCAGAGATCGGCAGGCCCCTCGGGAGCAGTACTTC